The 5 T cell receptor delta chains reported below all come from one sample, sequenced in a study of gamma-delta chains in newborns, infants, children. TCRdb called clones from the reads again using CATT. The data contain 15,000 or so delta-chain clones, roughly 7% of them singletons. Sequenced: blood. The receptors come from a child who was a newborn, infant or young child, either healthy, febrile or measles-vaccinated (not recorded which).

The chain carries TRDV1 and TRDJ2; D call uncertain. The CDR3 is 17 amino acids. Between the trimmed V and J ends, which lost 3 bases and 5 bases, there was a span of 19 bases. Germline V gives CDR1 TSWWSYY, CDR2 QGS. The CDR3 DNA follows: TGTGCTCTTGGGGAGCAACACATCAGTCTACGTACAGCACAACTCTTCTTT. Translated, it gives CALGEQHISLRTAQLFF.

This clone was observed a handful of times. This sequence joins TRDV2 and TRDJ3; D is perhaps TRDD3 (5 bases). The CDR3 has 20 residues. The germline V and J ends were trimmed by 0 bases and 2 bases, with 19 bases remaining between them. Per germline, CDR1 GEAIGNYY and CDR2 EKD. CDR3 sequence reads: CACDTVTGVSDAWDTRQMFF. CDR3 DNA sequence: TGTGCCTGTGACACCGTGACGGGGGTCTCGGACGCCTGGGACACCCGACAGATGTTTTTC.

The V and J genes are TRDV2 and TRDJ3; TRDD3 agrees at 10 bases. The germline gives CDR1 GEAIGNYY, CDR2 EKD. V shed 2 bases, J shed 7 bases, and the junction held 1 base outside the gene matches. This CDR3 contains 15 residues. This chain's CDR3 is CACDRGIRDTRQMFF. In DNA, the CDR3 is TGTGCCTGTGACAGGGGGATACGCGACACCCGACAGATGTTTTTC.

With regard to this clone: This clone may be a read error of a much larger clone one base away. The same CDR3 is also encoded by other DNA sequences in this sample. The chain carries TRDV2 and TRDJ3; 8 bases line up with TRDD3. The CDR3 loop spans 18 amino acids. Germline CDR1 is GEAIGNYY and CDR2 is EKD. The CDR3 region is CACDYWGSSSWDTRQMFF. DNA of the CDR3: TGTGCCTGTGACTACTGGGGGTCGAGCTCCTGGGATACCCGACAGATGTTTTTC.

The V and J genes are TRDV3 and TRDJ3; TRDD3 matches at 8 bases. The V and J ends lost 4 bases and 0 bases, in that order; junction bases with no gene match: 2. This CDR3 spans 15 amino acids. Germline-derived CDR1 and CDR2 are TVYSNPD and GDNSRS (reference sequence). The CDR3 spells CAYWGGSWDTRQMFF. The CDR3 DNA reads TGTGCCTACTGGGGGGGCTCCTGGGACACCCGACAGATGTTTTTC.